The rows below give T cell receptor beta chains drawn from one sample of a study of shared clonotypes between healthy human individuals. Sequencing was performed with immunoSEQ multiplex PCR; in TCRdb, only in-frame clones are kept and a portion is missing. The repertoire holds 800,000 or so clones, with approximately 96% as singletons. Input material: naive CD8+ T cells sorted from blood. All receptors derive from a young man in good health. The CDR3 runs from the conserved cysteine through the conserved F or W. The D gene is left open where the match is weak. Clone sizes are given selectively: once, few, many, or a class where the clone is expanded.

>TRBV29-1|TRBJ2-7|once|TRBD2
CSVRLAGSYEQYF
TGCAGCGTTAGACTAGCGGGCTCCTACGAGCAGTACTTC
>TRBV29-1|TRBJ2-5|NA|TRBD1
CSVRGADRGWPETQYF
TGCAGCGTGAGGGGCGCGGACAGGGGGTGGCCGGAGACCCAGTACTTC
>TRBV2|TRBJ1-3|NA|NA
CASSSLEPGNTIYF
TGTGCCAGCAGCTCCTTGGAGCCTGGAAACACCATATATTTT
>TRBV9|TRBJ1-1|NA|NA
CASSVGGSMNTEAFF
TGTGCCAGCAGCGTAGGAGGAAGCATGAACACTGAAGCTTTCTTT
>TRBV5-1|TRBJ2-7|few|NA
CASSLYSGSYEQYF
TGCGCCAGCAGCTTGTATAGCGGCTCCTACGAGCAGTACTTC
>TRBV7-7|TRBJ2-7|NA|NA
CASSGHRGDEQYF
TGTGCCAGCAGCGGACATCGCGGGGACGAGCAGTACTTC
>TRBV6-4|TRBJ2-7|NA|NA
CASSELPQGGVAEQYF
TGTGCCAGCAGTGAGCTCCCGCAGGGTGGAGTTGCCGAGCAGTACTTC
>TRBV19|TRBJ1-1|NA|NA
CASSTGSLNTEAFF
TGTGCCAGTAGTACGGGTAGTCTCAACACTGAAGCTTTCTTT
>TRBV27|TRBJ2-1|NA|NA
CASSLLSEIPYNEQFF
TGTGCCAGCAGTTTATTGAGCGAGATACCCTACAATGAGCAGTTCTTC
>TRBV5-5|TRBJ2-7|NA|NA
CASSLVDPYEQYF
TGTGCCAGCAGCTTGGTCGACCCCTACGAGCAGTACTTC
>TRBV29-1|TRBJ1-2|NA|NA
CSAGVRADSGGGYTF
TGCAGCGCTGGAGTGCGGGCGGACTCAGGAGGAGGCTACACCTTC
>TRBV4-2|TRBJ1-2|NA|NA
CASSQVGAVTTENGYTF
TGTGCCAGCAGCCAAGTCGGGGCCGTTACGACCGAAAATGGCTACACCTTC
>TRBV27|TRBJ2-1|NA|NA
CASSYPPGVGREQFF
TGTGCCAGCAGTTACCCTCCAGGTGTCGGGCGTGAGCAGTTCTTC
>TRBV27|TRBJ2-5|NA|NA
CASSLIGGSRETQYF
TGTGCCAGCAGTTTAATAGGGGGAAGTCGAGAGACCCAGTACTTC
>TRBV6-1|TRBJ2-2|NA|TRBD2
CASSEYHSGSATGELFF
TGTGCCAGCAGTGAATATCATAGCGGGAGTGCCACCGGGGAGCTGTTTTTT
>TRBV29-1|TRBJ2-1|few|NA
CSVELYNEQFF
TGCAGCGTTGAACTGTACAATGAGCAGTTCTTC
>TRBV19|TRBJ2-2|few|NA
CASSLATTGLGGTGELFF
TGTGCCAGTAGTCTGGCCACTACAGGGCTGGGGGGCACCGGGGAGCTGTTTTTT
>TRBV19|TRBJ1-5|once|NA
CASSISAGRVQPQHF
TGTGCCAGTAGTATTTCTGCAGGGAGGGTTCAGCCCCAGCATTTT
>TRBV9|TRBJ2-1|NA|TRBD2
CASTEWGLAVNEQFF
TGTGCCAGCACGGAGTGGGGACTAGCGGTAAATGAGCAGTTCTTC
>TRBV10-3|TRBJ2-1|NA|TRBD2
CAISATSGSYNEQFF
TGTGCCATCAGCGCTACTAGCGGGTCCTACAATGAGCAGTTCTTC
>TRBV10-2|TRBJ1-3|once|TRBD1
CASSEPFTMDREDTIYF
TGCGCCAGCAGTGAGCCCTTCACGATGGACAGGGAGGACACCATATATTTT
>TRBV5-1|TRBJ2-5|NA|NA
CASSLEAGQETQYF
TGCGCCAGCAGCTTGGAGGCAGGCCAAGAGACCCAGTACTTC
>TRBV18|TRBJ1-2|NA|TRBD1
CASSPGQGISYGYTF
TGTGCCAGCTCCCCTGGACAGGGGATTAGCTATGGCTACACCTTC
>TRBV7-3|TRBJ2-1|NA|TRBD2
CASSLKGLAGENPYNEQFF
TGTGCCAGCAGCTTAAAGGGACTAGCGGGAGAGAACCCCTACAATGAGCAGTTCTTC
>TRBV6-1|TRBJ2-7|NA|NA
CASSPTGYEQYF
TGTGCCAGCAGTCCTACAGGATACGAGCAGTACTTC
>TRBV7-9|TRBJ2-2|NA|NA
CASSRAGHTGELFF
TGTGCCAGCAGCCGAGCGGGTCACACCGGGGAGCTGTTTTTT
>TRBV19|TRBJ2-7|NA|TRBD1
CASSTTGVDEQYF
TGTGCCAGTAGTACCACAGGGGTTGACGAGCAGTACTTC
>TRBV7-9|TRBJ2-7|NA|TRBD1
CASSTPPGQSPYEQYF
TGTGCCAGCAGCACCCCTCCGGGACAGTCACCATACGAGCAGTACTTC
>TRBV7-9|TRBJ2-7|NA|NA
CASSFTGNEQYF
TGTGCCAGCAGCTTTACAGGGAACGAGCAGTACTTC
>TRBV11-2|TRBJ1-5|NA|NA
CASSRQFNQPQHF
TGTGCCAGCAGCCGACAGTTCAATCAGCCCCAACATTTT
>TRBV21-1|TRBJ1-5|NA|NA
CAPRRSNQPQHF
TGTGCCCCTAGAAGGAGCAATCAGCCCCAGCATTTT
>TRBV7-9|TRBJ2-2|NA|NA
CASQKGTGELFF
TGTGCCAGCCAGAAAGGCACCGGGGAGCTGTTTTTT
>TRBV7-9|TRBJ2-1|NA|NA
CASSFTNPAGNEQFF
TGTGCCAGCAGCTTCACTAATCCGGCGGGTAATGAGCAGTTCTTC
>TRBV18|TRBJ2-7|NA|TRBD2
CASSPDPGTRTSGSSYEQYF
TGTGCCAGCTCACCTGACCCCGGGACAAGGACTAGCGGGAGCTCCTACGAGCAGTACTTC
>TRBV4-1|TRBJ2-5|NA|NA
CASSQNPRESETQYF
TGCGCCAGCAGCCAAAATCCCCGGGAGTCGGAGACCCAGTACTTC
>TRBV7-9|TRBJ2-3|NA|TRBD1
CASTGQAASSTDTQYF
TGTGCCAGCACCGGACAGGCCGCATCGAGCACAGATACGCAGTATTTT
>TRBV5-1|TRBJ2-5|NA|NA
CASSLDSTGSETQYF
TGCGCCAGCAGCTTGGATTCTACAGGAAGCGAGACCCAGTACTTC
>TRBV11-2|TRBJ1-1|NA|NA
CASSYYVSEAFF
TGTGCCAGCAGCTATTATGTTTCAGAAGCTTTCTTT
>TRBV7-2|TRBJ2-3|NA|NA
CASSLPQIGWITDTQYF
TGTGCCAGCAGCTTACCCCAGATAGGGTGGATCACAGATACGCAGTATTTT
>TRBV11-3|TRBJ1-1|NA|NA
CASTQHREAFF
TGTGCCAGCACCCAACACCGTGAAGCTTTCTTT
>TRBV29-1|TRBJ2-7|NA|TRBD1
CSVAGTGVYEQYF
TGCAGCGTCGCCGGGACAGGGGTCTACGAGCAGTACTTC
>TRBV7-2|TRBJ2-7|few|NA
CASSLVGSSYEQYF
TGTGCCAGCAGCTTAGTAGGGAGCTCCTACGAGCAGTACTTC
>TRBV5-6|TRBJ2-6|NA|NA
CASSLVNGNSGANVLTF
TGTGCCAGCAGCTTGGTAAACGGGAACTCTGGGGCCAACGTCCTGACTTTC
>TRBV9|TRBJ2-7|NA|NA
CASSVADGYEQYF
TGTGCCAGCAGCGTGGCCGACGGATACGAGCAGTACTTC
>TRBV19|TRBJ1-2|NA|NA
CASSGRADRRYGYTF
TGTGCCAGCAGTGGGAGGGCAGACCGCCGATATGGCTACACCTTC
>TRBV25-1|TRBJ2-1|NA|NA
CASEMGHYNEQFF
TGTGCCAGCGAGATGGGGCACTACAATGAGCAGTTCTTC
>TRBV18|TRBJ2-7|NA|TRBD2
CASSPRLAETYEQYF
TGTGCCAGCTCACCACGACTAGCTGAGACCTACGAGCAGTACTTC
>TRBV9|TRBJ2-3|once|NA
CASSGSTDTQYF
TGTGCCAGCAGCGGAAGCACAGATACGCAGTATTTT
>TRBV4-1|TRBJ2-5|NA|NA
CASSPKGQETQYF
TGCGCCAGCAGCCCAAAAGGGCAAGAGACCCAGTACTTC
>TRBV7-3|TRBJ2-1|NA|TRBD1
CASSFLRQGRNEQFF
TGTGCCAGCAGCTTCCTACGACAGGGCAGGAATGAGCAGTTCTTC
>TRBV7-9|TRBJ2-2|NA|NA
CASNLAMTGSSGELFF
TGTGCCAGCAACCTAGCGATGACAGGGAGTTCCGGGGAGCTGTTTTTT
>TRBV6-6|TRBJ2-5|NA|NA
CASSYRIEGAEETQYF
TGTGCCAGCAGTTATCGCATTGAGGGAGCAGAAGAGACCCAGTACTTC